A single sample gave rise to the 13 T cell receptor beta chains below, sequenced in a study of esophageal squamous cell carcinoma under preoperative chemotherapy. Indicated time point: before preoperative PTX-NDP chemotherapy. One entry per CDR3 protein, called by TCRdb with MiXCR from the PCR reads. The sample includes 15,000 to 20,000 distinct CDR3 sequences, 40% to 55% of them seen just once. This specimen was taken from a patient given preoperative chemotherapy. Source of these receptors: a human donor with esophageal squamous cell carcinoma. The donor label of this sample is uncertain.

This clonotype turned up a few times. The chain joins TRBV7-9 to TRBJ2-1; D is uncertain. The CDR3 runs to 15 residues. Germline V lookup: CDR1 SEHNR, CDR2 FQNEAQ (reference sequence). V shed 5 bases and J shed 2 bases, with 13 bases lying between them. CDR3 loop: CASSQIEAPYNEQFF. CDR3 sequence (DNA): TGTGCCAGCAGCCAAATAGAGGCGCCCTACAATGAGCAGTTCTTC. Combining the CDR3 with reference TRBV7-9 and TRBJ2-1 gives the whole variable domain DTGVSQNPRHKITKRGQNVTFRCDPISEHNRLYWYRQTLGQGPEFLTYFQNEAQLEKSRLLSDRFSAERPKGSFSTLEIQRTEQGDSAMYLCASSQIEAPYNEQFFGPGTRLTVL.

The chain links TRBV11-3 to TRBJ2-5, with TRBD1 matching 8 bases. CDR3 size: 15 residues. The junction had 8 bases not matched to a gene; V was cut back by 5 bases and J by 3 bases. CDR1 is SGHNT, CDR2 YENEEA, per germline. The CDR3 coding sequence is TGTGCCAGCAGCGCTAGCCGGACAGGGAAAGAGACCCAGTACTTC. Translating it yields CASSASRTGKETQYF.

This clonotype was seen a single time. The chain's CDR3 is CASSSSGHEQFF. The CDR3 DNA reads TGTGCCAGCAGTTCGTCGGGACACGAGCAGTTCTTC. V usage is TRBV25-1 and J usage is TRBJ2-6; maybe TRBD1 (6 bases). The end of the DNA fits TRBJ2-1 better, so the J call may be wrong. CDR3 length: 12 residues. Per germline, CDR1 MGHDK and CDR2 SYGVNS.

Comments on this clonotype: Without the conserved terminal phenylalanine or tryptophan, this CDR3 likely stems from a read error. The V call is TRBV7-2, the J call TRBJ2-7; 7 bases map to TRBD2. The CDR3 loop spans 16 amino acids. The germline V gene has CDR1 SGHTA and CDR2 FQGNSA. V lost 1 base, J lost 2 bases, and 8 bases stayed unmatched. CDR3 sequence: CASSLGGGGGAYEQYS. CDR3 DNA: TGTGCCAGCAGCTTAGGGGGCGGGGGAGGGGCCTACGAGCAGTACTCC.

This CDR3 reads CASSLSARGSPEQFF. Written as DNA, the CDR3 is TGTGCCAGCAGCTTATCGGCTCGCGGGAGTCCTGAGCAGTTCTTC. This chain links TRBV7-2 with TRBJ2-1; 7 nucleotides agree with TRBD2. J lost 9 bases, V lost 2 bases, and 10 bases had no gene match. The CDR3 is 15 amino acids. CDR1 and CDR2 (germline): SGHTA, FQGNSA.

In regard to this clonotype: This CDR3 is missing its conserved last phenylalanine or tryptophan, likely due to a read error. The limits of the CDR3 on the DNA are not certain, so only TCRdb's listed CDR3 is given. The chain employs TRBV6-5 and TRBJ2-5; the table assigns TRBD1, which was not confirmed against the DNA. Counting both end residues, the CDR3 totals 17 amino acids. From germline, CDR1 is MNHEY and CDR2 SVGAGI. The CDR3 spells CASSYSRGGAGQETRHL.

There are a few counts of this clonotype. The CDR3 is CASTPRLGGDTQYF. The CDR3 region has the DNA TGTGCCAGCACCCCCCGACTAGGTGGAGATACGCAGTATTTT. This chain connects TRBV6-2 or TRBV6-3 to TRBJ2-3, with a possible D match to TRBD2 (6 bases). V was trimmed by 7 bases and J by 5 bases, leaving 16 bases between them. The CDR3 is made up of 14 amino acids. Germline-derived CDR1 and CDR2 are MNHEY and SVGEGT.

This clonotype has just a few counts. The V call is TRBV7-2, the J call TRBJ2-4, with TRBD1 matching 7 bases. The CDR3 runs 15 residues. Germline V gene sequence: CDR1 SGHTA, CDR2 FQGNSA. Trimming took 6 bases from V and 13 from J; bases not matched to a gene: 18. CDR3 coding DNA: TGTGCCAGCAGTCATACAGGGGATGCCAAAAACACCCAGTACTTC. This translates into CASSHTGDAKNTQYF.

This chain joins TRBV11-3 and TRBJ2-3; 7 nucleotides line up with TRBD1. Germline values: CDR1 SGHNT, CDR2 YENEEA. V shed 5 bases and J 2 bases; nucleotides not matched to a gene: 7. The CDR3 spans 15 residues. The CDR3 DNA reads as TGTGCCAGCAGCAAACGACAGGGATCCACAGATACGCAGTATTTT. This sequence encodes CASSKRQGSTDTQYF.

This clonotype was seen a single time. The rearrangement uses TRBV7-2 and TRBJ2-1, with D maybe TRBD2 (5 bases). Trimming stripped 5 bases from V and 13 bases from J, with 15 bases between. This CDR3 has 12 amino acids. Per germline, CDR1 SGHTA and CDR2 FQGNSA. CDR3 coding DNA: TGTGCCAGCAGCCCTCTATGGGAGACCCAGTTCTTC. The encoded protein is CASSPLWETQFF. Complete variable domain (other parts from reference TRBV7-2 and TRBJ2-1): GAGVSQSPSNKVTEKGKDVELRCDPISGHTALYWYRQSLGQGLEFLIYFQGNSAPDKSGLPSDRFSAERTGGSVSTLTIQRTQQEDSAVYLCASSPLWETQFFGPGTRLTVL.

Notes on this clonotype: As the CDR3 is not closed by the conserved phenylalanine or tryptophan, this likely results from a read error. This chain connects TRBV7-9 to TRBJ2-5; 7 positions match TRBD1. CDR1 SEHNR and CDR2 FQNEAQ come from the germline V gene (reference sequence). The CDR3 is 14 residues long. Trimming cost V 4 bases and J 9 bases; bases outside gene matches: 11. The CDR3 protein is CASSSTGWQTSQYS. DNA of the CDR3: TGTGCCAGCAGCTCGACAGGGTGGCAAACGTCCCAGTACTCC.

This clonotype has a handful of counts. The chain uses TRBV12-3 or TRBV12-4 and TRBJ2-7; TRBD2 matches at 8 bases. This CDR3 has 14 residues. The J segment lost 1 base and the V segment lost 6 bases, leaving 5 bases of the junction unmatched. The CDR3 coding sequence is TGTGCCAGCAGCCGTAGCGGGACTTCCTACGAGCAGTACTTC. It yields the protein CASSRSGTSYEQYF.

A remark on this clonotype: At one end, the junction sequence differs from germline, possibly due to a read error. This rearrangement joins TRBV7-2 to TRBJ2-2; TRBD2 matches at 9 bases. The CDR3 totals 20 residues. Germline V gene data show CDR1 as SGHTA and CDR2 as FQGNSA. CDR3 bases: TGTGCCAGCAGCTTAGAGGAGCTCCCTAGCGGGGCGCTGAACACCGATGCGCTGTATTTT. The encoded protein is CASSLEELPSGALNTDALYF.